This TCR beta chain is drawn from a study of blood T cell repertoires in COVID-19. Methods used by the authors: How many nucleated cells were present was estimated from reference gene primer amplification. TCRdb's copy holds only in-frame clones and misses some; the assay was immunoSEQ multiplex PCR. That table is the source of V, J and clone size, and D and trimming were worked out from the DNA. The sample contains 100,000 or so clones, around 81% of which appear only once. The clonotype comes from a woman between 70 and 85 years old with acute or convalescent COVID-19. The specimen sequenced was peripheral blood.

The CDR3: CASSHASMYSNQPQHF. The CDR3 bases are TGTGCCAGCAGTCATGCGAGTATGTATAGCAATCAGCCCCAGCATTTT. The V call is TRBV7-2, the J call TRBJ1-5; D call uncertain. Trimming shortened V by 6 bases and J by 0 bases, and 15 bases separated the two germline ends. CDR3 length: 16 residues. Germline-derived CDR1 and CDR2 are SGHTA and FQGNSA.